This T cell receptor beta chain was retrieved from a study of T-cell reconstitution after alpha-beta-depleted transplantation in children. Using unique molecular identifiers, the investigators prepared the TCRbeta library. A single record per CDR3 protein comes from TCRdb applying MiXCR to the PCR reads. The sample yields approximately 350,000 distinct CDR3 sequences, approximately 10% seen once. The origin of this receptor is a human donor who donated a stem cell graft to a child with acute lymphoblastic leukemia. The sequenced sample was PBMCs from the stem cell graft donor, obtained from the stem cell graft.

DNA of the CDR3: TGTGCCACCTCCCAAGCGGGAGAGGCCTACGAGCAGTACTTC. It yields the protein CATSQAGEAYEQYF. The chain recombines TRBV10-3 with TRBJ2-7; TRBD2 agrees at 8 bases. The germline V gene has CDR1 ENHRY and CDR2 SYGVKD. The V gene end was trimmed by 10 bases and the J gene end by 2 bases; junction bases not matched to a gene: 10. The CDR3 extends over 14 amino acids.